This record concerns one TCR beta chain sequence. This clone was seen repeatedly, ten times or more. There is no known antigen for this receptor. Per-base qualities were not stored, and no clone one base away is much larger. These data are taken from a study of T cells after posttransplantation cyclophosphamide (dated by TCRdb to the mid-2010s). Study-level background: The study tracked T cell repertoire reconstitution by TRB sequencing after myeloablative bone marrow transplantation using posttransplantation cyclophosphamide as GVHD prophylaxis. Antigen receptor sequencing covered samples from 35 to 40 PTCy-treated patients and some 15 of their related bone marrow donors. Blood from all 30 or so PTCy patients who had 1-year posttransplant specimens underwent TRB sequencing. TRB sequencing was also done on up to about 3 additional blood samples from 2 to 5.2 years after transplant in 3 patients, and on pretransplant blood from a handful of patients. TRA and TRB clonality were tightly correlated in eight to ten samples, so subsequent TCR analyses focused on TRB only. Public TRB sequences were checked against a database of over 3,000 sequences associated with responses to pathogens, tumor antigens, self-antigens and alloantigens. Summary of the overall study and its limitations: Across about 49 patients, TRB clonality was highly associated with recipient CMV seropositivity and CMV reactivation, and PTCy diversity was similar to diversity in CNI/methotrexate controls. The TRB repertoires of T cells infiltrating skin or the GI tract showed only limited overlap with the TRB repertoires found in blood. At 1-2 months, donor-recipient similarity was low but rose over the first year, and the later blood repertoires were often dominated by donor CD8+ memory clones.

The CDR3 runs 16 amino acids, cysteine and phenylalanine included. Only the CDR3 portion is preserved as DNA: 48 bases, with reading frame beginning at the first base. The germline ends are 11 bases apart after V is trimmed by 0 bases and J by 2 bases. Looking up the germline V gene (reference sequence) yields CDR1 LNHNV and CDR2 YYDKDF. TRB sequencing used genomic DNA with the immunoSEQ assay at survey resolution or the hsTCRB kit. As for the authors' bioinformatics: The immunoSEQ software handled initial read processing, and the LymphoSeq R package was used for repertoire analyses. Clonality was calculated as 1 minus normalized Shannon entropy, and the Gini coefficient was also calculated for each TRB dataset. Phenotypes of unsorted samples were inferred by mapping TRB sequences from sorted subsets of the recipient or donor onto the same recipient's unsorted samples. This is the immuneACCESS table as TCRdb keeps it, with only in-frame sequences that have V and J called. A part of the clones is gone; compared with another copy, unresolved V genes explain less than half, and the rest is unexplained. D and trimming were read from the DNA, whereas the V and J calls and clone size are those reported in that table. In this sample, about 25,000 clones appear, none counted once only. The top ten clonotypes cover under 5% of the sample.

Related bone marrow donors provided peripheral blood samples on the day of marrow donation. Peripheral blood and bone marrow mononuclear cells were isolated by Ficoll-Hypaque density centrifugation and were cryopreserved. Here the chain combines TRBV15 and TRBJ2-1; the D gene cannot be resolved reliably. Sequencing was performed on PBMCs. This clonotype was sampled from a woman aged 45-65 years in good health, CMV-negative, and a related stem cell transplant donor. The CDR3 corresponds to CATSRDSAEAYNEQFF. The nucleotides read TGTGCCACCAGCAGAGATTCGGCAGAGGCCTACAATGAGCAGTTCTTC.